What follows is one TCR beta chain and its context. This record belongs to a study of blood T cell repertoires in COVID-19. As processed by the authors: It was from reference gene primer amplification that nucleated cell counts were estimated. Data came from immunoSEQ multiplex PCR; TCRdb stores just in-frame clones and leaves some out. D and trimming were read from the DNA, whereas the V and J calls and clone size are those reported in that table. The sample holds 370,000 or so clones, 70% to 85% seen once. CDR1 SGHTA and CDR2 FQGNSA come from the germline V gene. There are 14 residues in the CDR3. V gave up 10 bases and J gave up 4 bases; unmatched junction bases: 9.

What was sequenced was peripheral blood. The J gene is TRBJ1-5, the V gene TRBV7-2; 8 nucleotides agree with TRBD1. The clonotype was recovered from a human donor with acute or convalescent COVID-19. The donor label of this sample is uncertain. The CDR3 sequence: CATAVWTGNQPQHF. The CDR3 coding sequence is TGTGCCACCGCCGTTTGGACAGGGAATCAGCCCCAGCATTTT.